Each of the 5 T cell receptor beta chains below was sequenced from the same sample in a study of T cell responses to AZD1222 COVID-19 vaccine (TCRdb year 2021). Libraries were constructed by the immunoSEQ multiplex PCR assay. Imported from immuneACCESS, the table was reduced by TCRdb to in-frame sequences with V and J called. These copies leave out some clones; in studies compared against another copy, an unresolved V gene accounts for under half, and the cause of the remainder is not known. Within this sample are 55,000 to 65,000 clones, with about three quarters of them counted one time only. The ten largest clonotypes hold less than 4.5% of the sample. The intended sense of this specimen's time point label: about 28 days (+/-7) after the second vaccine dose. Specimen: peripheral blood, collected 28 days after the second AZD1222 dose. The receptors were sampled from an adult who received the AZD1222 COVID-19 vaccine.

This clone was observed once. V and J are TRBV13 and TRBJ2-3, with 9 bases identical to TRBD2. After removal of 5 bases from V and 0 bases from J, the junction contained 9 bases not matched to a gene. Germline assignment: CDR1 PRHDT and CDR2 FYEKMQ (reference sequence). The CDR3 length is 17 residues. The CDR3 DNA is TGTGCCAGCAGCCTCTCCTTAGCGGGGGTAAGCACAGATACGCAGTATTTT. It translates to CASSLSLAGVSTDTQYF. The whole variable domain, filled in from reference TRBV13 and TRBJ2-3, reads AAGVIQSPRHLIKEKRETATLKCYPIPRHDTVYWYQQGPGQDPQFLISFYEKMQSDKGSIPDRFSAQQFSDYHSELNMSSLELGDSALYFCASSLSLAGVSTDTQYFGPGTRLTVL.

The rearrangement links TRBV30 to TRBJ2-1; D ambiguous. The V end was cut by 5 bases, the J end by 6 bases, with 5 bases between. Germline-derived CDR1 and CDR2 are GTSNPN and SVGIG (reference sequence). The CDR3 runs 10 residues. CDR3 sequence: CAWRRNEQFF. The DNA of the CDR3 is TGTGCCTGGCGCCGCAATGAGCAGTTCTTC. Complete variable domain (other parts from reference TRBV30 and TRBJ2-1): SQTIHQWPATLVQPVGSPLSLECTVEGTSNPNLYWYRQAAGRGLQLLFYSVGIGQISSEVPQNLSASRPQDRQFILSSKKLLLSDSGFYLCAWRRNEQFFGPGTRLTVL.

V gene TRBV12-3 or TRBV12-4 combines with J gene TRBJ1-2, with D unclear. Trimming shortened V by 3 bases and J by 0 bases, and 5 bases separated the two germline ends. The CDR3 length is 13 residues. This CDR3 reads CASSLETNYGYTF. The DNA of the CDR3 is TGTGCCAGCAGTTTGGAGACTAACTATGGCTACACCTTC.

The chain is built from TRBV2 and TRBJ1-5; D call uncertain. This CDR3 has 15 amino acids. CDR1 is SNHLY, CDR2 FYNNEI, per germline. Trimming pared 3 bases from V and 6 bases from J, leaving 15 bases between. The CDR3, as DNA: TGTGCCAGCAGTGATCAGCCCCAGGCGGGTCAGCCCCAGCATTTT. Protein: CASSDQPQAGQPQHF.

The chain combines TRBV10-3 with TRBJ2-7; D is uncertain. Germline V gene data show CDR1 as ENHRY and CDR2 as SYGVKD. CDR3 length: 11 residues. V was cut by 0 bases and J by 9 bases, with 6 bases left in between. The CDR3 sequence: CAISESEVQYF. CDR3 coding DNA: TGTGCCATCAGTGAGTCGGAAGTGCAGTACTTC.